Below are 22 T cell receptor beta chains sequenced from a single sample in a study of post-analysis software for immune sequencing data. Study-wide findings and caveats: Patients had higher frequencies than controls of roughly five TRBV segments, including TRBV5-6, TRBV5-1 and TRBV20-1.

Researchers reported that TCR beta cDNA libraries carried unique molecular identifiers. TCRdb ran MiXCR on the PCR reads and lists one entry per CDR3 protein. The sample holds about 540,000 distinct CDR3 sequences, roughly 34% seen once. For these TCRs, the target antigens are not known. Sequenced: blood. Receptors originate from a girl under 18 with multiple sclerosis.

This chain connects TRBV20-1 to TRBJ2-1; 10 bases map to TRBD1. This CDR3 spans 16 amino acids. V shed 6 bases, J shed 6 bases, and the junction held 14 bases outside the gene matches. Germline loops: CDR1 DFQATT, CDR2 SNEGSKA (reference sequence). The DNA for the CDR3 is TGCAGTGCACCTAAGTTCGGGACAGGGGTTGGCAATGAGCAGTTCTTC. Translated: CSAPKFGTGVGNEQFF.

Only a few counts were recorded for this clonotype. The chain couples TRBV7-6 to TRBJ2-5, with 7 bases aligning to TRBD1. The V segment lost 0 bases and the J segment 2 bases; nucleotides outside the gene matches: 6. The CDR3 consists of 16 residues. CDR1 and CDR2 from the germline V gene are SGHVS and FNYEAQ. CDR3 protein: CASSLAGGTAQETQYF. CDR3 nucleotide sequence: TGTGCCAGCAGCTTAGCAGGTGGGACAGCTCAAGAGACCCAGTACTTC.

The rearrangement links TRBV20-1 to TRBJ1-4, with a tentative D call TRBD1 (5 bases). Per the germline V gene, CDR1 is DFQATT and CDR2 is SNEGSKA (reference sequence). The V gene lost 7 bases and the J gene lost 2 bases, with 14 bases spanning the gap. The CDR3 has 14 residues. The CDR3 region is CSVNQGSTNEKLFF. CDR3 coding DNA: TGCAGTGTTAATCAGGGTTCGACTAATGAAAAACTGTTTTTT.

The rearrangement links TRBV9 to TRBJ1-2; 12 bases agree with TRBD1. Germline assignment: CDR1 SGDLS and CDR2 YYNGEE. There are 15 residues in the CDR3. The V segment lost 3 bases and the J segment 4 bases; nucleotides outside the gene matches: 4. The CDR3, as DNA: TGTGCCAGCAGCGGGGACAGGGGGCTGCTCTATGGCTACACCTTC. Its protein product is CASSGDRGLLYGYTF.

This chain connects TRBV20-1 to TRBJ1-4, with a possible D match to TRBD1 (6 bases). Germline V gene sequence: CDR1 DFQATT, CDR2 SNEGSKA (reference sequence). CDR3 length: 16 amino acids. The V end lost 6 bases, the J end lost 4 bases, and 21 bases lay between the germline ends. In DNA, the CDR3 is TGCAGTGCCAACCGCGCCGGGACACCTAATAATGAAAAACTGTTTTTT. Protein: CSANRAGTPNNEKLFF.

This clonotype was found a few times. The rearrangement joins TRBV20-1 to TRBJ2-5; TRBD2 agrees at 9 bases. The CDR3 runs 15 residues. The V gene's germline CDR1 is DFQATT and CDR2 SNEGSKA (reference sequence). Losses at the gene ends were 2 bases for V and 7 bases for J; bases not matched to a gene: 11. DNA of the CDR3: TGCAGTGCTAGAACGCCAGCGGGGGGCCCTGGGACCCAGTACTTC. Translated, it gives CSARTPAGGPGTQYF.

This clonotype was counted a few times. The chain couples TRBV24-1 to TRBJ2-7; possible D gene TRBD2, 5 bases. This CDR3 contains 14 residues. V gave up 5 bases and J gave up 2 bases, with 12 bases separating them. CDR1 is KGHDR, CDR2 SFDVKD, per germline. The CDR3 region has the DNA TGTGCCACCAGTGCTCACGGACTCCCCTACGAGCAGTACTTC. Translated: CATSAHGLPYEQYF.

This clonotype was counted ten times or more. This chain links TRBV29-1 with TRBJ2-7, with D possibly matching TRBD2 (6 bases). The V gene lost 4 bases and the J gene lost 1 base, with 11 bases spanning the gap. The CDR3 sequence is 13 residues long. Germline V gene sequence: CDR1 SQVTM, CDR2 ANQGSEA. The CDR3 region has the DNA TGCAGCGTTGGGGGGACTGATTCCTACGAGCAGTACTTC. Its protein product is CSVGGTDSYEQYF.

The chain combines TRBV9 with TRBJ2-7, with D maybe TRBD1 (6 bases). V was pared by 0 bases and J by 3 bases, with 10 bases between. The CDR3 sequence is 14 residues long. From germline, CDR1 is SGDLS and CDR2 YYNGEE. The CDR3 coding sequence is TGTGCCAGCAGCGTAGGTCAGGGGCTCTACGAGCAGTACTTC. Amino acids: CASSVGQGLYEQYF.

The chain is built from TRBV25-1 and TRBJ1-2, with no clear D. Germline values: CDR1 MGHDK, CDR2 SYGVNS. CDR3 length equals 13 residues. The V gene lost 7 bases and the J gene lost 0 bases, with 9 bases spanning the gap. DNA for the CDR3: TGTGCCAGCATGGACGCCGCTAACTATGGCTACACCTTC. Its protein product is CASMDAANYGYTF.

This chain joins TRBV20-1 and TRBJ2-1, with a possible D match to TRBD2 (5 bases). Germline lookup yields CDR1 DFQATT and CDR2 SNEGSKA (reference sequence). CDR3 length: 13 residues. Trimming pared 5 bases from V and 12 bases from J, leaving 20 bases between. Here the CDR3 reads CSARTPSTAPQFF. In DNA form, the CDR3 reads TGCAGTGCTCGAACTCCTAGCACGGCGCCGCAGTTCTTC.

This chain uses TRBV20-1 with TRBJ2-5; 7 nucleotides line up with TRBD1. The CDR3 is 14 residues long. Germline trimming cut 6 bases from V and 11 bases from J; bases unmatched to any gene: 18. Looked up from germline, CDR1 is DFQATT and CDR2 is SNEGSKA (reference sequence). In DNA form, the CDR3 reads TGCAGTGCGAGTGAGGGGACAGACTACAATGAGCAGTACTTC. Protein product: CSASEGTDYNEQYF.

The chain carries TRBV3-1 and TRBJ2-1; possible D gene TRBD1, 5 bases. V shed 4 bases and J shed 7 bases, with 14 bases lying between them. Germline CDR1 is LGHDT and CDR2 is YNNKEL (reference sequence). The CDR3 has 14 amino acids. The CDR3 spells CASSRRVAGNEQFF. The CDR3 region has the DNA TGTGCCAGCAGCCGCAGGGTTGCAGGGAATGAGCAGTTCTTC.

CDR3 DNA: TGCGCCAGCAGCCAACCGGGACGGACGAACACCGGGGAGCTGTTTTTT. It translates to CASSQPGRTNTGELFF. The rearrangement uses TRBV4-1 and TRBJ2-2; D may correspond to TRBD1 or TRBD2 (5 bases each). V gave up 2 bases and J gave up 0 bases, with 10 bases separating them. The germline CDR1 and CDR2 sequences are MGHRA and YSYEKL. The CDR3 length is 16 residues.

This clonotype was observed a few times. The gene calls are TRBV2 and TRBJ1-1, with a weak D call TRBD1 (5 bases). The CDR3 length is 11 residues. The V end was cut by 10 bases, the J end by 1 base, with 7 bases between. Germline CDR1 SNHLY, CDR2 FYNNEI. CDR3 bases: TGTGCCATCCAGGGGAACACTGAAGCTTTCTTT. It is translated as CAIQGNTEAFF.

This clonotype was picked up one time. The chain joins TRBV7-2 to TRBJ2-3; D gene unclear. CDR3 size: 11 residues. Germline V gene lookup returns CDR1 SGHTA and CDR2 FQGNSA. The germline V and J ends were trimmed by 7 bases and 5 bases, with 7 bases remaining between them. DNA for the CDR3: TGTACCAGCACCCCGGGAGATACGCAGTATTTT. Encoded protein: CTSTPGDTQYF.

This clonotype has more than one count but fewer than ten. One junction end does not reproduce the germline sequence, and a read error may be involved. The chain links TRBV5-6 to TRBJ2-3; D not certain. CDR1 SGHDT and CDR2 YYEEEE come from the germline V gene. The CDR3 contains 17 residues. This CDR3 reads CASNLAKFAAGTDTQYF. CDR3 nucleotide sequence: TGTGCCAGCAACTTGGCCAAGTTCGCGGCAGGCACAGATACGCAGTATTTT.

The rearrangement joins TRBV4-1 to TRBJ1-6, with D hard to call. V lost 2 bases, J lost 6 bases, and 17 bases lay in between. The CDR3 extends over 17 amino acids. CDR1 is MGHRA and CDR2 is YSYEKL in the germline V gene. This CDR3 reads CASSQSEARKTNSPLHF. The CDR3 DNA follows: TGCGCCAGCAGCCAAAGTGAAGCGAGGAAAACTAATTCACCCCTCCACTTT.

The V gene is TRBV12-3 or TRBV12-4, the J gene TRBJ1-5; 11 positions match TRBD1. V lost 5 bases, J lost 4 bases, and 4 bases stayed unmatched. The CDR3 covers 15 residues. CDR3 region: CASSTGQGANQPQHF. The CDR3 DNA is TGTGCCAGCAGTACAGGACAGGGGGCAAATCAGCCCCAGCATTTT.

The sample holds a few counts of this clonotype. V and J are TRBV7-9 and TRBJ2-5; 8 bases agree with TRBD2. The CDR3 runs to 12 residues. The V segment lost 10 bases and the J segment 4 bases; nucleotides outside the gene matches: 5. Germline V gene lookup returns CDR1 SEHNR and CDR2 FQNEAQ (reference sequence). CDR3 in amino acids: CATGLEGETQYF. The CDR3 nucleotides read TGTGCCACGGGACTAGAGGGAGAGACCCAGTACTTC.

This clonotype has ten or more counts. This rearrangement joins TRBV15 to TRBJ2-3, with D maybe TRBD2 (5 bases). V was shortened by 1 base and J by 0 bases, with 5 bases between the two germline ends. The CDR3 consists of 14 residues. CDR1 and CDR2 (germline): LNHNV, YYDKDF (reference sequence). In nucleotides, the CDR3 is TGTGCCACCAGCAGAGGCGGGAGCACAGATACGCAGTATTTT. Encoded protein: CATSRGGSTDTQYF.

This clonotype has more than one count but fewer than ten. This chain connects TRBV15 to TRBJ2-3, with 8 bases matching TRBD2. The germline V gene encodes CDR1 LNHNV and CDR2 YYDKDF (reference sequence). CDR3 length: 18 amino acids. With V trimmed by 6 bases and J by 3 bases, 17 bases remained unmatched. CDR3 coding DNA: TGTGCCACCAGAGGGGATCCAGAACGGGGGGGCCGGACAGATACGCAGTATTTT. Protein product: CATRGDPERGGRTDTQYF. The full variable domain, in which reference TRBV15 and TRBJ2-3 provide the parts outside the CDR3, is DAMVIQNPRYQVTQFGKPVTLSCSQTLNHNVMYWYQQKSSQAPKLLFHYYDKDFNNEADTPDNFQSRRPNTSFCFLDIRSPGLGDTAMYLCATRGDPERGGRTDTQYFGPGTRLTVL.